The source of this TCR beta chain is a study of CD8 T cell repertoires and HIV-1 epitope variants. Overall study context: Each of Twenty-five Gag and Nef epitope peptides stimulated a separate culture.

Sequencing of TCR beta CDR3 used immunoSEQ survey depth. This table comes from immunoSEQ multiplex PCR, and its TCRdb copy is limited to in-frame clones, with some not included. The sample contains a few thousand clones, around 70% of which appear only once. The V gene end was trimmed by 1 base and the J gene end by 1 base; junction bases not matched to a gene: 9. There are 17 residues in the CDR3. CDR1 and CDR2 (germline): SGHRS, YFSETQ. In the case of this clone: The antigen remains undetermined.

Study-wide points: Of fewer than 10 antigen-specific beta clonotypes, five to seven appeared to cross-react with escape variants. Nef KF9 drew about 5 clonotypes and HW9 one, without TAALDMSHF responses.

The V gene is TRBV5-1, the J gene TRBJ1-2; 8 bases are shared with TRBD1. The specimen sequenced was cultured CD8+ T cells derived from PBMCs. The sequence came from a male donor with HIV. CDR3 DNA: TGCGCCAGCAGCTTGCGGACAGGGAGGGCCTTTAACTATGGCTACACCTTC. This encodes CASSLRTGRAFNYGYTF. The full variable domain, completed using reference TRBV5-1 and TRBJ1-2, is KAGVTQTPRYLIKTRGQQVTLSCSPISGHRSVSWYQQTPGQGLQFLFEYFSETQRNKGNFPGRFSGRQFSNSRSEMNVSTLELGDSALYLCASSLRTGRAFNYGYTFGSGTRLTVV.